Each of the 32 T cell receptor beta chains below was sequenced from the same sample in a study of response to subunit inactivated influenza vaccine. TCRdb re-derived calls from the RT-PCR reads in MiXCR, one entry per CDR3 protein. In the table there are about 500,000 distinct CDR3 sequences, more than 15% of which are singletons. Sequencing used CD4+ T cells sorted from PBMCs, obtained less than 25 months after vaccination. The receptors shown here come from a man between 50 and 69 years old who received an inactivated influenza vaccine.

This chain joins TRBV4-3 and TRBJ1-2; 8 bases fit TRBD1. The CDR3 consists of 16 residues. CDR1 LGHNA and CDR2 YSLEER come from the germline V gene. With V trimmed by 0 bases and J by 4 bases, 7 bases remained unmatched. CDR3 sequence reads: CASSQDGTGLAYGYTF. The CDR3 bases are TGCGCCAGCAGCCAAGATGGGACAGGTCTGGCCTATGGCTACACCTTC.

The V and J genes are TRBV5-1 and TRBJ2-7; D possibly corresponds to TRBD1 (6 bases). The germline CDR1 and CDR2 sequences are SGHRS and YFSETQ. The CDR3 runs 14 residues. Trimming shortened V by 1 base and J by 3 bases, and 11 bases separated the two germline ends. The CDR3 coding sequence is TGCGCCAGCAGCTTGTCCAGGGGAGACTACGAGCAGTACTTC. It specifies CASSLSRGDYEQYF. Filled out from reference TRBV5-1 and TRBJ2-7, the complete variable domain reads KAGVTQTPRYLIKTRGQQVTLSCSPISGHRSVSWYQQTPGQGLQFLFEYFSETQRNKGNFPGRFSGRQFSNSRSEMNVSTLELGDSALYLCASSLSRGDYEQYFGPGTRLTVT.

This clonotype has a count of ten or more. The V and J genes are TRBV11-1 and TRBJ2-5, with D maybe TRBD2 (5 bases). Germline values: CDR1 SGHAT, CDR2 FQDESV (reference sequence). V was shortened by 6 bases and J by 2 bases, with 13 bases between the two germline ends. The CDR3 contains 14 residues. The CDR3 protein is CASSYSGSQETQYF. DNA for the CDR3: TGTGCCAGCAGTTACTCGGGGTCACAAGAGACCCAGTACTTC.

V usage is TRBV29-1 and J usage is TRBJ2-3, with D unresolved. From germline, CDR1 is SQVTM and CDR2 ANQGSEA. CDR3 length: 15 amino acids. The germline V and J ends were trimmed by 4 bases and 1 base, with 15 bases remaining between them. CDR3 bases: TGCAGCGTTGTAAAGGGTAGTGTGGGCACAGATACGCAGTATTTT. Its translation: CSVVKGSVGTDTQYF.

The chain employs TRBV7-8 and TRBJ2-7, with 10 bases lining up with TRBD1. The CDR3 has 15 amino acids. Germline assignment: CDR1 SGHVS and CDR2 FQNEAQ. With 5 bases clipped from V and 2 bases from J, the junction kept 6 bases outside the gene matches. The CDR3 DNA follows: TGTGCCAGCAGCACCAGGACAGGGGGACCCTACGAGCAGTACTTC. Amino acid sequence: CASSTRTGGPYEQYF.

This clonotype occurred many times. The V gene is TRBV29-1, the J gene TRBJ1-2; D may be TRBD1 (6 bases). CDR1 SQVTM and CDR2 ANQGSEA come from the germline V gene. V was clipped by 6 bases and J by 2 bases, with 13 bases between them. The CDR3 spans 13 residues. The CDR3 reads CSVDTGTNYGYTF. The CDR3 nucleotides read TGCAGCGTGGATACAGGGACCAACTATGGCTACACCTTC.

Only a few counts were recorded for this clonotype. The chain links TRBV20-1 to TRBJ1-1; TRBD1 matches 11 bases. Trimming removed 6 bases from V and 0 bases from J; junction bases left unmatched: 9. CDR1 and CDR2 from the germline V gene are DFQATT and SNEGSKA (reference sequence). The CDR3 loop spans 16 amino acids. This chain's CDR3 is CSALGQGGNMNTEAFF. The CDR3 coding sequence is TGCAGTGCCTTGGGACAGGGGGGGAACATGAACACTGAAGCTTTCTTT.

This chain joins TRBV6-1 and TRBJ1-4; 8 nucleotides match TRBD1. Germline CDR1 reads MNHNS; CDR2 reads SASEGT. CDR3 length: 14 amino acids. The J segment lost 10 bases and the V segment lost 5 bases, leaving 9 bases of the junction unmatched. The CDR3 loop is CASSTGGGFGKLFF. The DNA for the CDR3 is TGTGCCAGCAGTACAGGGGGGGGATTTGGAAAACTGTTTTTT.

The rearrangement uses TRBV29-1 and TRBJ1-1; 7 positions match TRBD1. With V trimmed by 7 bases and J by 5 bases, 13 bases remained unmatched. The length of the CDR3 is 14 residues. Germline values: CDR1 SQVTM, CDR2 ANQGSEA. CDR3 residues: CSAMGQRVGTEAFF. The CDR3 DNA reads as TGCAGCGCTATGGGACAGCGAGTGGGGACTGAAGCTTTCTTT.

The chain is built from TRBV29-1 and TRBJ2-3; D is undetermined. The CDR3 is 11 residues long. Germline CDR1 reads SQVTM; CDR2 reads ANQGSEA. Trimming pared 0 bases from V and 7 bases from J, leaving 5 bases between. CDR3 DNA sequence: TGCAGCGTTGAAGATAGGAATACGCAGTATTTT. It translates to CSVEDRNTQYF.

This clonotype was detected a few times. The V gene is TRBV5-1, the J gene TRBJ2-1, with 9 bases lining up with TRBD1. This CDR3 contains 15 residues. V trimming: 3 bases; J trimming: 4 bases; junction bases outside the gene matches: 5. The V gene's germline CDR1 is SGHRS and CDR2 YFSETQ. CDR3 region: CASSWGQGVYNEQFF. CDR3 DNA sequence: TGCGCCAGCAGCTGGGGACAGGGTGTTTACAATGAGCAGTTCTTC.

The CDR3 is CASSTGQATNEKLFF. CDR3 in DNA: TGTGCCAGCAGTACGGGACAGGCAACTAATGAAAAACTGTTTTTT. The chain combines TRBV12-3 or TRBV12-4 with TRBJ1-4; TRBD1 matches 8 bases. J gave up 0 bases and V 5 bases, and 2 bases lay outside the gene matches. The CDR3 length is 15 residues.

This chain uses TRBV9 with TRBJ1-4, with a tentative D call TRBD1 (6 bases). Trimming removed 8 bases at V and 7 bases at J, with 24 bases between. The V gene's germline CDR1 is SGDLS and CDR2 YYNGEE. The CDR3 is 16 amino acids. CDR3 loop: CARSGTNNRWGEKLFF. The CDR3 DNA is TGTGCCAGGTCCGGGACAAACAATCGCTGGGGTGAAAAACTGTTTTTT.

This clonotype was seen repeatedly, ten times or more. CDR3 sequence reads: CASSLPTGGHQETQYF. In nucleotides, the CDR3 is TGCGCCAGCAGCTTGCCGACAGGGGGTCATCAAGAGACCCAGTACTTC. The V gene is TRBV5-1, the J gene TRBJ2-5; 9 bases are shared with TRBD1. Trimming removed 1 base from V and 2 bases from J; junction bases left unmatched: 6. The length of the CDR3 is 16 residues. Germline lookup yields CDR1 SGHRS and CDR2 YFSETQ.

Many counts were recorded for this clonotype. This chain joins TRBV20-1 and TRBJ2-7, with D perhaps TRBD2 (5 bases). The CDR3 is 14 residues long. V lost 6 bases and J 3 bases, leaving 18 bases between the germline ends. CDR1 DFQATT and CDR2 SNEGSKA come from the germline V gene (reference sequence). CDR3 sequence: CSAQRAIGDYEQYF. The CDR3 DNA sequence: TGCAGTGCCCAAAGGGCGATCGGGGACTACGAGCAGTACTTC.

The V call is TRBV9, the J call TRBJ2-7; TRBD1 or TRBD2 may be the D gene (5 bases each). Trimming removed 0 bases at V and 0 bases at J, with 10 bases between. CDR3 length: 15 residues. Germline V lookup: CDR1 SGDLS, CDR2 YYNGEE. The CDR3 is CASSVGGADSYEQYF. The CDR3 DNA sequence: TGTGCCAGCAGCGTAGGAGGGGCAGACTCCTACGAGCAGTACTTC.

V and J are TRBV12-3 or TRBV12-4 and TRBJ1-1; D is ambiguous. CDR3 length: 14 amino acids. V was cut by 6 bases and J by 2 bases, with 13 bases left in between. CDR3 sequence reads: CASSREGRNTEAFF. The CDR3 bases are TGTGCCAGCAGCCGGGAAGGGCGCAACACTGAAGCTTTCTTT.

This clonotype was found a few times. The V and J genes are TRBV4-2 and TRBJ1-3; D is undetermined. CDR3 size: 14 residues. Trimming removed 1 base from V and 2 bases from J, with 6 bases in between. The germline V gene encodes CDR1 LGHNA and CDR2 YNFKEQ. The CDR3 is CASSQGLAGNTIYF. In DNA, the CDR3 is TGTGCCAGCAGCCAAGGGTTGGCTGGAAACACCATATATTTT.

The chain is built from TRBV12-3 or TRBV12-4 and TRBJ1-1; D ambiguous. This CDR3 is 12 amino acids long. V was pared by 7 bases and J by 4 bases, with 10 bases between. CDR3 region: CASMRASTEAFF. As DNA, the CDR3 is TGTGCCAGCATGAGGGCGAGCACTGAAGCTTTCTTT.

This clonotype was found many times. The rearrangement joins TRBV5-5 to TRBJ1-2; D is uncertain. The CDR3 contains 13 residues. Deletions cut 0 bases from V and 4 bases from J, with 7 bases between. Germline CDR1 SGHKS, CDR2 YYEKEE (reference sequence). This CDR3 is CASSLETLYGYTF. CDR3 in DNA: TGTGCCAGCAGCTTGGAGACTCTCTATGGCTACACCTTC.

The J gene is TRBJ1-5, the V gene TRBV10-3; D ambiguous. The V and J ends lost 7 bases and 4 bases respectively, with 11 bases between them. Germline CDR1 and CDR2: ENHRY and SYGVKD. The length of the CDR3 is 13 residues. The CDR3 region is CAITQGINQPQHF. The CDR3, as DNA: TGTGCCATCACTCAAGGAATAAATCAGCCCCAGCATTTT.

This clonotype was seen more than once but under ten times. One junction end does not reproduce the germline sequence, and a read error may be involved. CDR3 nucleotides: TGCGCCAGCAGCTTATTAGGGACTGGTGCAGAGGCCCAGTACTTC. Residues: CASSLLGTGAEAQYF. This chain links TRBV5-1 with TRBJ2-5, with D maybe TRBD2 (6 bases). CDR1 and CDR2 (germline): SGHRS, YFSETQ. CDR3 length: 15 amino acids.

This chain joins TRBV14 and TRBJ2-2, with D hard to call. Germline CDR1 reads SGHDN; CDR2 reads FVKESK. The germline V and J ends were trimmed by 4 bases and 1 base, with 10 bases remaining between them. CDR3 length: 15 residues. The CDR3 spells CASSRRGRNTGELFF. The DNA for the CDR3 is TGTGCCAGCAGCCGCCGCGGTCGGAACACCGGGGAGCTGTTTTTT.

The gene calls are TRBV5-1 and TRBJ2-2; 8 bases fit TRBD1. This CDR3 comprises 14 residues. V lost 4 bases and J lost 4; bases outside the gene matches: 3. Germline CDR1 is SGHRS and CDR2 is YFSETQ. CDR3 DNA: TGCGCCAGCAGCACGACAGGGGTCACCGGGGAGCTGTTTTTT. Translation: CASSTTGVTGELFF.

This chain connects TRBV20-1 to TRBJ2-7; 8 bases map to TRBD1. The V segment lost 1 base and the J segment 3 bases; nucleotides outside the gene matches: 2. The CDR3 extends over 13 amino acids. Germline CDR1 and CDR2: DFQATT and SNEGSKA (reference sequence). CDR3 nucleotides: TGCAGTGCTAGAGTTGGACAGGGCTACGAGCAGTACTTC. This gives the protein CSARVGQGYEQYF.

The V call is TRBV9, the J call TRBJ2-1; D is possibly TRBD2 (7 bases). The CDR3 loop spans 16 amino acids. Trimming pared 4 bases from V and 7 bases from J, leaving 21 bases between. Per the germline V gene, CDR1 is SGDLS and CDR2 is YYNGEE. CDR3 in DNA: TGTGCCAGCAGCAATCTAGGGGGGGCGGCTCGTAATGAGCAGTTCTTC. Translated: CASSNLGGAARNEQFF.

Comments on this clonotype: At one end, the junction sequence differs from germline, possibly due to a read error. The CDR3 protein is CDSSLAFVAGGLGQFF. Here the CDR3 DNA reads TGTGACAGCAGCCTGGCTTTCGTAGCGGGGGGGCTTGGGCAGTTCTTC. The rearrangement joins TRBV5-5 to TRBJ2-1, with TRBD2 matching over 11 bases. Germline loops: CDR1 SGHKS, CDR2 YYEKEE (reference sequence). CDR3 length: 16 residues.

This clonotype was seen ten or more times. The chain has TRBV5-1 and TRBJ1-2; D is undetermined. This CDR3 has 14 residues. V was clipped by 0 bases and J by 2 bases, with 8 bases between them. Germline assignment: CDR1 SGHRS and CDR2 YFSETQ. The CDR3 spells CASSLGGANYGYTF. As DNA, the CDR3 is TGCGCCAGCAGCTTGGGGGGTGCAAACTATGGCTACACCTTC.

This clonotype turned up a few times. The chain employs TRBV10-3 and TRBJ1-2; 7 nucleotides line up with TRBD1. Unmatched junction bases numbered 9, after V lost 9 bases and J lost 8 bases. The germline V gene has CDR1 ENHRY and CDR2 SYGVKD. CDR3 length equals 12 residues. The CDR3 protein is CAIETGKGGYTF. CDR3 bases: TGTGCCATTGAGACAGGGAAAGGCGGCTACACCTTC.

The J gene is TRBJ2-3, the V gene TRBV6-2 or TRBV6-3; D is uncertain. CDR3 length: 13 residues. The germline V and J ends were trimmed by 10 bases and 2 bases, with 13 bases remaining between them. The germline gives CDR1 MNHEY, CDR2 SVGEGT. The CDR3 region has the DNA TGTGCCACCGTGGCGGTCTACACAGATACGCAGTATTTT. Amino acids: CATVAVYTDTQYF.

The CDR3 region has the DNA TGTGCCATCAAACCGGGACTGGCGGACTACGAGCAGTACTTC. This sequence encodes CAIKPGLADYEQYF. The chain joins TRBV10-3 to TRBJ2-7, with a weak D call TRBD2 (6 bases). Germline V gene sequence: CDR1 ENHRY, CDR2 SYGVKD. The CDR3 has 14 residues. Between the trimmed V and J ends, which lost 7 bases and 3 bases, there was a span of 16 bases.

V and J are TRBV6-2 or TRBV6-3 and TRBJ2-7, with 12 bases fitting TRBD2. The trim removed 5 bases at V and 3 bases at J, leaving 5 bases unmatched. In germline, CDR1 is MNHEY, CDR2 SVGEGT. This CDR3 contains 15 residues. CDR3 DNA sequence: TGTGCCAGCAGTCAGGGACTAGCGGGTTACTACGAGCAGTACTTC. This codes for CASSQGLAGYYEQYF.